This T cell receptor (beta chain) is drawn from a study of blood T cell repertoires in COVID-19. Study details: T cells, B-cell-depleted T cells, or PBMCs provided the cDNA or gDNA that served as material.

Participant age was roughly 18 to 90 years, and participants resided in approximately 24 US areas. Each participant's cohort was designated according to participant-reported clinical history. Original processing notes: Nucleated cell counts were estimated from reference gene primer amplification. Sequencing used immunoSEQ multiplex PCR; TCRdb keeps in-frame clones, though not all of them. Clone size and V and J calls were adopted from that table, with D and trimming inferred from the DNA. The sample lists about 200,000 clones; roughly nine tenths were seen once. Germline V gives CDR1 SNHLY, CDR2 FYNNEI. This CDR3 is built from 15 residues. With 3 bases removed from V and 4 bases from J, the gap between germline ends came to 15 bases. This clone was counted a single time.

The receptor was isolated from a middle-aged woman with acute COVID-19. The chain couples TRBV2 to TRBJ1-2, with a possible D match to TRBD1 (5 bases). Source material: PBMCs or T cells enriched from blood (not recorded which). In nucleotides, the CDR3 is TGTGCCAGCAGTGAGGAACGGACATCGAGCTATGGCTACACCTTC. Its protein is CASSEERTSSYGYTF.